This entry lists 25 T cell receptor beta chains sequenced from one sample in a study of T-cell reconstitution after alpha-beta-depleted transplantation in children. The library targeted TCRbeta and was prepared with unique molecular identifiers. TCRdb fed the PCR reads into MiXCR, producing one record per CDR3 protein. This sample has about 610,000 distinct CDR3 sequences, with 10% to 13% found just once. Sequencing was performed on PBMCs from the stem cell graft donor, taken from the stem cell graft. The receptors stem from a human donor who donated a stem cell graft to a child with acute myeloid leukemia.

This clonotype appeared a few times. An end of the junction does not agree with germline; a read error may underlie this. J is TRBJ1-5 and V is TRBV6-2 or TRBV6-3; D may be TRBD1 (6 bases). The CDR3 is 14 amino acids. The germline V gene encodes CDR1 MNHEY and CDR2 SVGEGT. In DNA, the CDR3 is TGTGCCAGCAACCTCCGGGGGGGCAAACAGCCCCAGCATTTT. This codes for CASNLRGGKQPQHF.

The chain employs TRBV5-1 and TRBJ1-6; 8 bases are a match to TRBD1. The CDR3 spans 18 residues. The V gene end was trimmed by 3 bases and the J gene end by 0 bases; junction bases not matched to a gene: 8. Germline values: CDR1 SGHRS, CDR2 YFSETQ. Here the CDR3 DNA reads TGCGCCAGCAGCTCCGGGACAGGAATTAGCTCCTATAATTCACCCCTCCACTTT. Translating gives CASSSGTGISSYNSPLHF.

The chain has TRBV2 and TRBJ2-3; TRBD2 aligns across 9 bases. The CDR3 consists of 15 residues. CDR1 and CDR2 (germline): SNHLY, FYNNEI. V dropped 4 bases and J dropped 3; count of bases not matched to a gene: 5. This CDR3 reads CASSGLAGRTDTQYF. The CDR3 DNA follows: TGTGCCAGCAGTGGGCTAGCGGGAAGAACAGATACGCAGTATTTT.

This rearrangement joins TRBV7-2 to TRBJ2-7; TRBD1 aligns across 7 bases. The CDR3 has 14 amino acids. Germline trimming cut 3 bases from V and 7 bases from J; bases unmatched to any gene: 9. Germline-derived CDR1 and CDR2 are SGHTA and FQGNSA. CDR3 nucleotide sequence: TGTGCCAGCAGCTTCCAGGGACAGAGAGGGGAGCAGTACTTC. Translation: CASSFQGQRGEQYF.

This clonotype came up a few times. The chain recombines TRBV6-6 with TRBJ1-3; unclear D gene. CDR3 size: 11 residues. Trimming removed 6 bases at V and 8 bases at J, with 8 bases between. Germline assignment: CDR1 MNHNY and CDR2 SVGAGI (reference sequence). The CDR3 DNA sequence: TGTGCCAGCAGCCTAACTGACACCATATATTTT. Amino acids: CASSLTDTIYF.

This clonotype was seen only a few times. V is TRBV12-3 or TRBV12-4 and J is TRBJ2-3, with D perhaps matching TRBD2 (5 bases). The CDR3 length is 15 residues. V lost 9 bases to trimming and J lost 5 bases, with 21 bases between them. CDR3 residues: CASRPTGRGLDTQYF. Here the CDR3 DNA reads TGTGCCAGTCGACCGACGGGCCGAGGGTTAGATACGCAGTATTTT.

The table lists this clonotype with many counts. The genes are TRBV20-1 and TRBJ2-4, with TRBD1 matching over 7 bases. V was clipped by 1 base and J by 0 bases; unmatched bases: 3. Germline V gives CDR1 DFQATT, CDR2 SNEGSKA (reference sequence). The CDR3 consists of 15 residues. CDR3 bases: TGCAGTGCTAGAGGGGACAGAGTAGCCAAAAACATTCAGTACTTC. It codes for CSARGDRVAKNIQYF.

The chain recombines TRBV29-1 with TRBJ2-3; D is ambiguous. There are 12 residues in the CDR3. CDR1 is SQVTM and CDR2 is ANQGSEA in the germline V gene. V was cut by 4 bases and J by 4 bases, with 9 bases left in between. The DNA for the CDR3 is TGCAGCGTTGGGAATTTGGCAGATACGCAGTATTTT. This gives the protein CSVGNLADTQYF.

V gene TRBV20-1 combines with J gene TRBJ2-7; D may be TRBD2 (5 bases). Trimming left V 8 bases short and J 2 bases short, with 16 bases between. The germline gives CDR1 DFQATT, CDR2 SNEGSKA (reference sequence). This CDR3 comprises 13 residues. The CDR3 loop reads CSPHRGVTYEQYF. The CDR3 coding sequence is TGCAGTCCCCACCGGGGTGTCACCTACGAGCAGTACTTC.

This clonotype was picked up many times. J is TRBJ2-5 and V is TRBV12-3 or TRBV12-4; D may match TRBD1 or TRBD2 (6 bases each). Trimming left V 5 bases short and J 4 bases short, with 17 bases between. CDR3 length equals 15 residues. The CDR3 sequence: CASSTGDGGRETQYF. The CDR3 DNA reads TGTGCCAGCAGTACGGGGGACGGGGGCCGAGAGACCCAGTACTTC.

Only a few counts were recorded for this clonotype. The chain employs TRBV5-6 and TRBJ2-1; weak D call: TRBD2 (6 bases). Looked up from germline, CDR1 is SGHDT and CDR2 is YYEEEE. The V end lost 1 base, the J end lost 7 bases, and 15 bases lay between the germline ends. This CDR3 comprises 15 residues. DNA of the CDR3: TGTGCCAGCAGCTTGTTGGCGGGGTGGGGGAATGAGCAGTTCTTC. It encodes CASSLLAGWGNEQFF.

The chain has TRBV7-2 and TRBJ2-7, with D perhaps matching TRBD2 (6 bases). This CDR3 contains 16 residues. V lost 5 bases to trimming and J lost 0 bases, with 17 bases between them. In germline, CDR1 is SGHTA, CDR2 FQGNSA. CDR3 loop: CASSHPGGPRSYEQYF. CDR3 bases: TGTGCCAGCAGCCACCCCGGGGGACCCCGCTCCTACGAGCAGTACTTC.

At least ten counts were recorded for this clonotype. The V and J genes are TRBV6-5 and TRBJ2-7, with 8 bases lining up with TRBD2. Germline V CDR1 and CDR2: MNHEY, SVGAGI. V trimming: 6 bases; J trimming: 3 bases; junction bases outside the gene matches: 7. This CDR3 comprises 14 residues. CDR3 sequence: CASSAGTSLYEQYF. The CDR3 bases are TGTGCCAGCAGCGCCGGGACTAGTCTCTACGAGCAGTACTTC.

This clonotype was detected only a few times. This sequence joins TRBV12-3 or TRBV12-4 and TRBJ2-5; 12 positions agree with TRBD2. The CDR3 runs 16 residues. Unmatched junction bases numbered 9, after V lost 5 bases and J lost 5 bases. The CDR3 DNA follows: TGTGCCAGCAGTGTGTGGACTAGCGGGACACGGGAGACCCAGTACTTC. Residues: CASSVWTSGTRETQYF.

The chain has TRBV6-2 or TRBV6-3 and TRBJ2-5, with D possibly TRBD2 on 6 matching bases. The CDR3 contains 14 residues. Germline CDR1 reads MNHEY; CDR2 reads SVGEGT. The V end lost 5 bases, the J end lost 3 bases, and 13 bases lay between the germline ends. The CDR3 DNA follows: TGTGCCAGCAGTCTGGGGGACTCTGAAGAGACCCAGTACTTC. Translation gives CASSLGDSEETQYF.

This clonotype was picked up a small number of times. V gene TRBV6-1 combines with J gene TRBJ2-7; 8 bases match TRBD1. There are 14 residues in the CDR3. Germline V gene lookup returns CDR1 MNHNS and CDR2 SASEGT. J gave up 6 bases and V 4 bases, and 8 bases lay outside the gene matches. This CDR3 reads CASSAGQGHGEQYF. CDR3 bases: TGTGCCAGCAGTGCTGGACAGGGACACGGCGAGCAGTACTTC.

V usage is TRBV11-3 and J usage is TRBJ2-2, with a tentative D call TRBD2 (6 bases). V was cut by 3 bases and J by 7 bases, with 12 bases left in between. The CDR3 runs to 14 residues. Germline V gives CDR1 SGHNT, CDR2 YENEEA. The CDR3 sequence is CASSFGGVGGELFF. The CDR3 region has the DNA TGTGCCAGCAGCTTCGGAGGGGTTGGCGGGGAGCTGTTTTTT.

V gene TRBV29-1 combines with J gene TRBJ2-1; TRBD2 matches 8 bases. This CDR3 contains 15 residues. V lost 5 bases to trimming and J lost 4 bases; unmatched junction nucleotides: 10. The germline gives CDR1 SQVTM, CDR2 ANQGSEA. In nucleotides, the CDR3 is TGCAGCGTTCGTCCTGGCGGGAGGCAATACAATGAGCAGTTCTTC. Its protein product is CSVRPGGRQYNEQFF.

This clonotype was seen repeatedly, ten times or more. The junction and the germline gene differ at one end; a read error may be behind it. CDR3 in DNA: TGCGCCAGCAGCTTGGGACAGGGCTACGAGCAGTACTTC. It encodes CASSLGQGYEQYF. This sequence joins TRBV12-3 or TRBV12-4 and TRBJ2-7; 9 bases line up with TRBD1. The CDR3 spans 13 residues.

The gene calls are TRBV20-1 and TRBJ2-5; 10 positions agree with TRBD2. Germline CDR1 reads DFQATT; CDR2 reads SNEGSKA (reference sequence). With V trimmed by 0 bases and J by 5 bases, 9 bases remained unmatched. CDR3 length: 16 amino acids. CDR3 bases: TGCAGTGCTAGAGATTTTCTAGCGGGAGTCTGGGAGACCCAGTACTTC. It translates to CSARDFLAGVWETQYF.

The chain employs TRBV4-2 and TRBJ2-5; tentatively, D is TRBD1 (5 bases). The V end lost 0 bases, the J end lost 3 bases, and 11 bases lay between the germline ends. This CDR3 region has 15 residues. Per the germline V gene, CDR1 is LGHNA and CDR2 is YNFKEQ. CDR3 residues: CASSQDLGREETQYF. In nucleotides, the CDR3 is TGTGCCAGCAGCCAAGATTTGGGCAGGGAAGAGACCCAGTACTTC.

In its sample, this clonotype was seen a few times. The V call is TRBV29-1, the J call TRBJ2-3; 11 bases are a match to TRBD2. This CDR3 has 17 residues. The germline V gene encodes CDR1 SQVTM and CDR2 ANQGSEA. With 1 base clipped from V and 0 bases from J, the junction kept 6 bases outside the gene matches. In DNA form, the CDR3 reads TGCAGCGTTGAAGGGTTAGCGGGAGGGACTAGCACAGATACGCAGTATTTT. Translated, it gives CSVEGLAGGTSTDTQYF.

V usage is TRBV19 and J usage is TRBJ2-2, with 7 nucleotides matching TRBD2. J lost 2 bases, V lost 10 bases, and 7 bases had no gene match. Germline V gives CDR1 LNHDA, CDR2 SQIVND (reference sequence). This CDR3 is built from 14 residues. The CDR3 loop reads CATTSGANTGELFF. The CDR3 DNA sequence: TGTGCCACTACGAGCGGGGCAAACACCGGGGAGCTGTTTTTT.

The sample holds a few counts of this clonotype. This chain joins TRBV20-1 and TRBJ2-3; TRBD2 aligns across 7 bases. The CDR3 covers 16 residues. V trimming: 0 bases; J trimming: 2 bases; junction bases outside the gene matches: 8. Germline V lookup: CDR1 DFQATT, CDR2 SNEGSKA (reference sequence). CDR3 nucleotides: TGCAGTGCTAGAGATTTGGGCGGGGGAACCACAGATACGCAGTATTTT. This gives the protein CSARDLGGGTTDTQYF.

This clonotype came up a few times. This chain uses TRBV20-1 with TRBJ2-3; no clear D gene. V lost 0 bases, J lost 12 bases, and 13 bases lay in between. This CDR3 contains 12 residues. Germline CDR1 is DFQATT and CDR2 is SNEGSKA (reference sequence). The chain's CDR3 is CSARDDSLVQYF. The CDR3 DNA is TGCAGTGCTAGAGATGACTCTCTTGTTCAGTATTTT.